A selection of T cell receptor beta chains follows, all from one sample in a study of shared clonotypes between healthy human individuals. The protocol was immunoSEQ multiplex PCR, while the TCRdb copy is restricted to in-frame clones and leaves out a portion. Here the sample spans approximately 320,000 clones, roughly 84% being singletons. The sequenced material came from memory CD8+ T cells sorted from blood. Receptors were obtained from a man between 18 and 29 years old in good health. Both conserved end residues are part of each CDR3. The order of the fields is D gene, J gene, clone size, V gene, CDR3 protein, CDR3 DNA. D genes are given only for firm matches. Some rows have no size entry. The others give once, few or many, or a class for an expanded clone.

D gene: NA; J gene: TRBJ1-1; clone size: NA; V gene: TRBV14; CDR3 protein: CASSPRELQNTEAFF; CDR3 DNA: TGTGCCAGCAGCCCTAGGGAACTTCAGAACACTGAAGCTTTCTTT
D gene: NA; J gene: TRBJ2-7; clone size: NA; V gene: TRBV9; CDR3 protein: CASSVDDSQSSYEQYF; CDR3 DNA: TGTGCCAGCAGCGTAGATGACAGCCAGAGCTCCTACGAGCAGTACTTC
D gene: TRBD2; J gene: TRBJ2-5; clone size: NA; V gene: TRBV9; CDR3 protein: CASSVGLAGGETQYF; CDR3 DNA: TGTGCCAGCAGCGTAGGTCTAGCGGGGGGAGAGACCCAGTACTTC
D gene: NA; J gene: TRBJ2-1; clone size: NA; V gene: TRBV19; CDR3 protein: CASSFRDQRVLQFF; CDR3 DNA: TGTGCCAGTAGTTTCCGGGACCAGAGGGTACTGCAGTTCTTC
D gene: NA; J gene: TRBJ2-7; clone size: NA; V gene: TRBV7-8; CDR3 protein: CASSLVEWEQYF; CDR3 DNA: TGTGCCAGCAGCTTAGTCGAGTGGGAGCAGTACTTC
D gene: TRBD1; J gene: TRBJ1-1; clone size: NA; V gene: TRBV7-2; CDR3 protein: CASSVGTGDDAFF; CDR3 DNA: TGTGCCAGCAGCGTAGGGACAGGGGATGACGCTTTCTTT
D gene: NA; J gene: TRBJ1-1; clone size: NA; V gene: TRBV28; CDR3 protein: CASSRPQPSEGTEAFF; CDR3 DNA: TGTGCCAGCTCCCGCCCCCAACCATCAGAGGGGACTGAAGCTTTCTTT
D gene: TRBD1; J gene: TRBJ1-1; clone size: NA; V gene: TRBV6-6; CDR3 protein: CASSQGGGYTEAFF; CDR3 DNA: TGTGCCAGCAGTCAGGGGGGGGGCTACACTGAAGCTTTCTTT
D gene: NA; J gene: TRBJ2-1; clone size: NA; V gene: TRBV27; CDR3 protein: CASSFTAGSYNEQFF; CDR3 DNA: TGTGCCAGCAGTTTTACAGCGGGTTCCTACAATGAGCAGTTCTTC
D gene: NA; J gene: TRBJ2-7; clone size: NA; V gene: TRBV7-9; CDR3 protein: CASSLGGPRLSYEQYF; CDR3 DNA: TGTGCCAGCAGCTTAGGAGGTCCCCGGCTCTCCTACGAGCAGTACTTC
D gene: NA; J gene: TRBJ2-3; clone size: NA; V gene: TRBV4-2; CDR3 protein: CASSFRIGGTDTQYF; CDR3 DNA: TGTGCCAGCAGCTTTAGGATAGGGGGCACAGATACGCAGTATTTT
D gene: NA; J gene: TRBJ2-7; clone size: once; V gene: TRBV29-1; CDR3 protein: CSVEDPLTAPPYEQYF; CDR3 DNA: TGCAGCGTTGAAGATCCCCTTACTGCTCCCCCCTACGAGCAGTACTTC
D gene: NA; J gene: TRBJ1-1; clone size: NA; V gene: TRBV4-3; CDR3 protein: CASSQAPSSEAFF; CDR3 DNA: TGCGCCAGCAGCCAAGCCCCTTCCTCGGAAGCTTTCTTT
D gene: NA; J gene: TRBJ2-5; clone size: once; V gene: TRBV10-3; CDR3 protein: CAIKQRPVQETQYF; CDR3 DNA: TGTGCCATCAAACAGCGACCCGTCCAAGAGACCCAGTACTTC
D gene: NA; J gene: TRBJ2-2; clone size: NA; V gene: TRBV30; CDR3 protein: CAWSVSGELFF; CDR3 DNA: TGTGCCTGGAGTGTATCCGGGGAGCTGTTTTTT
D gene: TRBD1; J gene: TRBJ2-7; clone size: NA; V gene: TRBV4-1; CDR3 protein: CASSQVGTGSHEQYF; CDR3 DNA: TGCGCCAGCAGCCAAGTTGGGACAGGGAGCCACGAGCAGTACTTC
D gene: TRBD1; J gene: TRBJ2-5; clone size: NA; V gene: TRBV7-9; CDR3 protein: CASSLGQGGQETQYF; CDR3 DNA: TGTGCCAGCAGCTTAGGACAGGGGGGCCAAGAGACCCAGTACTTC
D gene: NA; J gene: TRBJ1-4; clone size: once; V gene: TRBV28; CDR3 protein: CASSFPWTAKGLFF; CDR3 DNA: TGTGCCAGCAGTTTTCCCTGGACAGCGAAGGGACTGTTTTTT
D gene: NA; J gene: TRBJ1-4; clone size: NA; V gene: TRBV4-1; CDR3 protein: CASSHGTATNEKLFF; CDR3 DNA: TGCGCCAGCAGCCACGGTACAGCAACTAATGAAAAACTGTTTTTT
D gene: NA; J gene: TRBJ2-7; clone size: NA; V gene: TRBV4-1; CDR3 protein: CASSQVGGQDEQYF; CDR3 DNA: TGCGCCAGCAGCCAAGTTGGGGGCCAGGACGAGCAGTACTTC
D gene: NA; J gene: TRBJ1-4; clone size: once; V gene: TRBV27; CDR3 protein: CASSFLGAVGEKLFF; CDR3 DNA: TGTGCCAGCAGTTTTTTGGGGGCAGTCGGCGAAAAACTGTTTTTT
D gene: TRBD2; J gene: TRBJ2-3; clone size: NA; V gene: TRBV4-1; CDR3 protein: CASSPTSGSTDTQYF; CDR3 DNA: TGCGCCAGCAGCCCGACTAGCGGGAGCACAGATACGCAGTATTTT
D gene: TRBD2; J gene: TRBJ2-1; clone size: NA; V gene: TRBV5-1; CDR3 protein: CASSVSSGGSSYNEQFF; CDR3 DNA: TGCGCCAGCAGCGTATCTAGCGGGGGGAGCTCCTACAATGAGCAGTTCTTC
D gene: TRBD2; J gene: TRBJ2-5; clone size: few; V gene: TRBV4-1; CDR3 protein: CASSQPGTSGQETQYF; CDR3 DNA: TGCGCCAGCAGTCAACCCGGGACTAGCGGCCAAGAGACCCAGTACTTC
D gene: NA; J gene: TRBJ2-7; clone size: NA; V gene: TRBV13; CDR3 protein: CASSLGREQYF; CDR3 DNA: TGTGCCAGCAGCTTAGGTCGTGAGCAGTACTTC
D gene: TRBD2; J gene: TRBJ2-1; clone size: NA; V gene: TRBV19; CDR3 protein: CASKSGSEGYNEQFF; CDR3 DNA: TGTGCCAGTAAGAGCGGGAGTGAAGGCTACAATGAGCAGTTCTTC
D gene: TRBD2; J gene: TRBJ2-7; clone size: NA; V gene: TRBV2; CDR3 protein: CASSDSGTTSYEQYF; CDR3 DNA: TGTGCCAGCAGTGACTCAGGGACTACCTCCTACGAGCAGTACTTC
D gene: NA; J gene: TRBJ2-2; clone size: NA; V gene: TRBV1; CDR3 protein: CTSSFGTSSGTGELFF; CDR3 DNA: TGCACCAGCAGTTTCGGGACTAGCTCGGGGACCGGGGAGCTGTTTTTT
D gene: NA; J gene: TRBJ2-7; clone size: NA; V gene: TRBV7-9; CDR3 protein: CASSPPGTYEQYF; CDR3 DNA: TGTGCCAGCAGCCCCCCTGGGACCTACGAGCAGTACTTC
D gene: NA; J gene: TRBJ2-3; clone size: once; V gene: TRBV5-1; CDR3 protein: CASSLCASFSFSCTDTQYF; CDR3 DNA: TGCGCCAGCAGCTTGTGTGCTAGCTTCTCGTTTTCCTGCACAGATACGCAGTATTTT
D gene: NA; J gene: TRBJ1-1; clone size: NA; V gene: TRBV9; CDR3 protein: CASSVLQGPSAWSGEAFF; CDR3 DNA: TGTGCCAGCAGCGTATTGCAGGGTCCATCGGCCTGGTCGGGTGAAGCTTTCTTT